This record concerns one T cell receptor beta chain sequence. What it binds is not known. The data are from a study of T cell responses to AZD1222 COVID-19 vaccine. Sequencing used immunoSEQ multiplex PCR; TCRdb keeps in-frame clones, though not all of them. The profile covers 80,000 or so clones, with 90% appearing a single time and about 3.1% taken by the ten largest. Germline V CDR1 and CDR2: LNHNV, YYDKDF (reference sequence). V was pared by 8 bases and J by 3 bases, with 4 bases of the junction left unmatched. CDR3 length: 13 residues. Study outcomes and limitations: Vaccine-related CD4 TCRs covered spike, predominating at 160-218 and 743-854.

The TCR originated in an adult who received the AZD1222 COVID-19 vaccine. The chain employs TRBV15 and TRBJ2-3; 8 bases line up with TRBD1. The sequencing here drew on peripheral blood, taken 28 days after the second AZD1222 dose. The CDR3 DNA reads TGTGCCACCCGGACAGGGTCTACAGATACGCAGTATTTT. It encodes CATRTGSTDTQYF. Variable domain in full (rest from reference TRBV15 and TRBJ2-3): DAMVIQNPRYQVTQFGKPVTLSCSQTLNHNVMYWYQQKSSQAPKLLFHYYDKDFNNEADTPDNFQSRRPNTSFCFLDIRSPGLGDTAMYLCATRTGSTDTQYFGPGTRLTVL.